This T cell receptor (beta chain) was identified during a study of Ad26.COV2.S vaccination and SARS-CoV-2 variants. Study observations and caveats: The TCR breadth and depth analyses may have produced an underestimate of total T cell responses. There was reportedly substantial breadth in spike-specific CD8+ and CD4+ T cell responses after vaccination. Spike-specific TCR breadth in vaccine recipients exceeded that seen in placebo recipients. Comparability of non-spike TCR breadth was observed across vaccine and placebo recipients.

Sequencing was performed with immunoSEQ multiplex PCR; in TCRdb, only in-frame clones are kept and a portion is missing. Counted here are some 190,000 clones, about 83% occurring once; the ten biggest clones make up about 5.5%. J gave up 2 bases and V 5 bases, and 5 bases lay outside the gene matches. This CDR3 region has 14 residues. Germline V gives CDR1 SGHRS, CDR2 YFSETQ. Comment on this clone: The antigen remains unidentified.

The specimen was peripheral blood, collected after recovery from COVID-19. This sequence joins TRBV5-1 and TRBJ2-7, with TRBD1 matching over 9 bases. This sequence originates from a human donor who had recovered from COVID-19. CDR3 sequence: CASRGDRGTYEQYF. DNA of the CDR3: TGCGCCAGCAGGGGAGACAGGGGGACCTACGAGCAGTACTTC.